The sequence of this TCR beta chain was determined in a study of post-analysis software for immune sequencing data. Study results and caveats: When patients were compared with controls, a handful of TRBV segments were more frequent, TRBV5-6, TRBV5-1 and TRBV20-1 among them.

Presence of unique molecular identifiers characterized the TCR beta cDNA libraries. TCRdb re-derived calls from the PCR reads in MiXCR, one entry per CDR3 protein. The sample consists of 430,000 or so distinct CDR3 sequences, approximately 39% of them appearing once. This CDR3 contains 16 residues. The germline CDR1 and CDR2 sequences are SGHAT and FQNNGV. Turning to this clonotype: Its antigen is as yet unknown. A read error may account for a junction end that differs from germline.

Sequenced sample: blood. V gene TRBV11-2 combines with J gene TRBJ1-2; 7 bases match TRBD1. The sequence was obtained from a girl under 10 years old with multiple sclerosis. CDR3 amino acids: CTSSLVTTGRLSGYTF. CDR3 DNA: TGTACCAGCAGCTTAGTTACGACAGGGAGGTTAAGCGGCTACACCTTC.